These 31 T cell receptor beta chains originate from one sample sequenced in a study of beta chain features in type 1 diabetes. Study findings and constraints: Type 1 diabetes patients had moderately but significantly shorter TCRB CDR3s in all four CD4+ subsets.

These TCRs are of unknown antigen specificity. The study reverse transcribed the entire isolated RNA, so it sequenced expressed TCRB transcripts. Method: immunoSEQ multiplex PCR; TCRdb's copy keeps in-frame clones and lacks some. The table includes about 170,000 clones, roughly 8% detected once. The sequencing sample was made of central memory CD4+ T cells from blood. All receptors derive from a man between 18 and 35 years old with type 1 diabetes.

This clone was recorded a few times. The chain links TRBV6-1 to TRBJ2-7, with TRBD1 as a possible D gene (5 bases). The V end lost 6 bases, the J end lost 5 bases, and 11 bases lay between the germline ends. The CDR3 spans 12 residues. Germline CDR1 and CDR2: MNHNS and SASEGT. The chain's CDR3 is CASRAPGNEQYF. Here the CDR3 DNA reads TGTGCCAGCAGGGCTCCAGGGAACGAGCAGTACTTC.

As for this clone: Other DNA sequences of this sample code for an identical CDR3. J is TRBJ2-3 and V is TRBV9; D is uncertain. CDR1 SGDLS and CDR2 YYNGEE come from the germline V gene. This CDR3 has 12 residues. V shed 0 bases and J shed 4 bases, with 3 bases lying between them. CDR3 in amino acids: CASSVASDTQYF. DNA of the CDR3: TGTGCCAGCAGCGTAGCGTCAGATACGCAGTATTTT. Complete variable domain (other parts from reference TRBV9 and TRBJ2-3): DSGVTQTPKHLITATGQRVTLRCSPRSGDLSVYWYQQSLDQGLQFLIQYYNGEERAKGNILERFSAQQFPDLHSELNLSSLELGDSALYFCASSVASDTQYFGPGTRLTVL.

The V call is TRBV28, the J call TRBJ2-3; D gene unclear. The germline CDR1 and CDR2 sequences are MDHEN and SYDVKM. With 2 bases removed from V and 2 bases from J, the gap between germline ends came to 11 bases. CDR3 length: 15 residues. The CDR3 DNA reads TGTGCCAGCAGTTTACAGGCAGAATACACAGATACGCAGTATTTT. As protein: CASSLQAEYTDTQYF. The complete variable domain, with remaining parts taken from reference TRBV28 and TRBJ2-3, reads DVKVTQSSRYLVKRTGEKVFLECVQDMDHENMFWYRQDPGLGLRLIYFSYDVKMKEKGDIPEGYSVSREKKERFSLILESASTNQTSMYLCASSLQAEYTDTQYFGPGTRLTVL.

The V and J genes are TRBV5-1 and TRBJ2-2; a possible D gene is TRBD2 (6 bases). Germline CDR1 is SGHRS and CDR2 is YFSETQ. The CDR3 loop spans 15 amino acids. V was pared by 0 bases and J by 4 bases, with 10 bases between. The CDR3 here is CASSLAGVATGELFF. The CDR3 DNA is TGCGCCAGCAGCTTGGCGGGAGTTGCCACCGGGGAGCTGTTTTTT. Full variable domain (remainder filled in from reference TRBV5-1 and TRBJ2-2): KAGVTQTPRYLIKTRGQQVTLSCSPISGHRSVSWYQQTPGQGLQFLFEYFSETQRNKGNFPGRFSGRQFSNSRSEMNVSTLELGDSALYLCASSLAGVATGELFFGEGSRLTVL.

The table lists this clone with a few counts. The chain carries TRBV18 and TRBJ2-6; possibly TRBD1 for D (6 bases). V was pared by 6 bases and J by 1 base, with 10 bases between. Looked up from germline, CDR1 is KGHSH and CDR2 is LQKENI. The CDR3 is 15 amino acids. In DNA form, the CDR3 reads TGTGCCAGCTCTCAACAGGGTTCTGGGGCCAACGTCCTGACTTTC. It yields the protein CASSQQGSGANVLTF. The full variable domain, rest sourced from reference TRBV18 and TRBJ2-6, is NAGVMQNPRHLVRRRGQEARLRCSPMKGHSHVYWYRQLPEEGLKFMVYLQKENIIDESGMPKERFSAEFPKEGPSILRIQQVVRGDSAAYFCASSQQGSGANVLTFGAGSRLTVL.

Only a few counts were recorded for this clone. The chain employs TRBV6-5 and TRBJ2-7; D perhaps matches TRBD1 (5 bases). The CDR3 covers 13 residues. With 6 bases removed from V and 3 bases from J, the gap between germline ends came to 12 bases. CDR1 MNHEY and CDR2 SVGAGI come from the germline V gene. CDR3 in amino acids: CASRKRQLYEQYF. The CDR3 region has the DNA TGTGCCAGCAGGAAACGACAGCTCTACGAGCAGTACTTC.

The chain combines TRBV19 with TRBJ2-4; 8 nucleotides align to TRBD1. Trimming cost V 6 bases and J 9 bases; bases outside gene matches: 10. From germline, CDR1 is LNHDA and CDR2 SQIVND (reference sequence). This CDR3 has 14 amino acids. CDR3 residues: CASSPGTGRRIQYF. For the CDR3, the DNA is TGTGCCAGTAGCCCAGGGACAGGCAGACGCATTCAGTACTTC.

The chain's CDR3 is CASSLGAGKTDTQYF. The CDR3 DNA is TGTGCCAGCAGCCTCGGCGCGGGGAAGACAGATACGCAGTATTTT. This chain uses TRBV7-8 with TRBJ2-3, with D possibly matching TRBD2 (6 bases). In germline, CDR1 is SGHVS, CDR2 FQNEAQ. The CDR3 is 15 amino acids. V lost 5 bases and J 3 bases, leaving 15 bases between the germline ends.

This clone was observed a handful of times. V is TRBV19 and J is TRBJ2-3; a possible D gene is TRBD2 (5 bases). The CDR3 has 13 residues. The ends were cut back, 7 bases at V and 2 bases at J, with 10 bases in the middle. CDR1 LNHDA and CDR2 SQIVND come from the germline V gene (reference sequence). The CDR3 region is CASKGGYTDTQYF. The CDR3 coding sequence is TGTGCCAGTAAAGGCGGGTACACAGATACGCAGTATTTT.

This clone was detected ten times or more. The chain is built from TRBV9 and TRBJ2-7, with TRBD1 as a possible D gene (8 bases). The ends were cut back, 4 bases at V and 5 bases at J, with 16 bases in the middle. CDR3 length: 14 amino acids. The germline V gene has CDR1 SGDLS and CDR2 YYNGEE. CDR3: CASSPRQGRDEQYF. The CDR3 region has the DNA TGTGCCAGCAGCCCACGACAGGGGAGGGACGAGCAGTACTTC.

In its sample, this clone was seen a few times. The rearrangement links TRBV5-4 to TRBJ1-1, with a weak D call TRBD1 (6 bases). Germline lookup yields CDR1 SGHNT and CDR2 YYREEE (reference sequence). Trimming cost V 0 bases and J 8 bases, with 14 bases left between them. CDR3 size: 14 residues. The CDR3 protein is CASSLAGVRDEAFF. The DNA for the CDR3 is TGTGCCAGCAGCTTGGCAGGGGTTCGGGACGAAGCTTTCTTT.

This clone was observed a handful of times. The chain joins TRBV19 to TRBJ1-6; TRBD1 agrees at 9 bases. With V trimmed by 9 bases and J by 10 bases, 7 bases remained unmatched. This CDR3 is 13 amino acids long. Germline V gene sequence: CDR1 LNHDA, CDR2 SQIVND (reference sequence). Written as DNA, the CDR3 is TGTGCCAGAACACAGGGGGCTCTCTCACCCCTCCACTTT. Protein product: CARTQGALSPLHF.

This clone showed up many times. This chain connects TRBV18 to TRBJ2-1; 7 bases are a match to TRBD1. CDR1 and CDR2 from the germline V gene are KGHSH and LQKENI. The length of the CDR3 is 15 residues. The V gene end was trimmed by 3 bases and the J gene end by 1 base; junction bases not matched to a gene: 3. The CDR3, as DNA: TGTGCCAGCTCACCGACAGGGATGTCCTACAATGAGCAGTTCTTC. It yields the protein CASSPTGMSYNEQFF.

This clone was found a few times. This CDR3 is CASSQATGAQETQYF. The CDR3 DNA follows: TGTGCCAGCAGTCAAGCCACAGGGGCCCAAGAGACCCAGTACTTC. V gene TRBV28 combines with J gene TRBJ2-5, with 7 bases fitting TRBD1. J gave up 1 base and V 5 bases, and 7 bases lay outside the gene matches. Germline CDR1 and CDR2: MDHEN and SYDVKM. The CDR3 is made up of 15 amino acids.

This sequence joins TRBV20-1 and TRBJ2-5; D is uncertain. The V end was cut by 2 bases, the J end by 5 bases, with 6 bases between. CDR1 DFQATT and CDR2 SNEGSKA come from the germline V gene (reference sequence). This CDR3 has 11 amino acids. CDR3 sequence: CSARRRETQYF. The CDR3, as DNA: TGCAGTGCTAGAAGGCGGGAGACCCAGTACTTC.

This rearrangement joins TRBV10-3 to TRBJ2-7; 8 bases are shared with TRBD1. Germline V gene sequence: CDR1 ENHRY, CDR2 SYGVKD. Trimming cost V 4 bases and J 7 bases; bases outside gene matches: 6. CDR3 length equals 13 residues. The CDR3 bases are TGTGCCATCAGTGGGCAGGGGGCGCCTGAGCAGTACTTC. It encodes CAISGQGAPEQYF.

The chain couples TRBV25-1 to TRBJ1-2, with D uncertain. The germline CDR1 and CDR2 sequences are MGHDK and SYGVNS. Trimming removed 2 bases at V and 9 bases at J, with 10 bases between. The CDR3 loop spans 12 amino acids. The CDR3 coding sequence is TGTGCCAGCAGTGAAAGCGGCAGGAGCTACACCTTC. This sequence encodes CASSESGRSYTF.

In this sample, this clone turned up a few times. V is TRBV18 and J is TRBJ2-7; 10 positions agree with TRBD2. The germline V gene encodes CDR1 KGHSH and CDR2 LQKENI. The CDR3 contains 14 residues. V shed 2 bases and J 4 bases; nucleotides not matched to a gene: 2. For the CDR3, the DNA is TGTGCCAGCTCACCAAGCGGGAGGGATTACGAGCAGTACTTC. Translating gives CASSPSGRDYEQYF.

This clone was counted between two and nine times. The chain has TRBV4-1 and TRBJ1-1; D gene unclear. CDR3 length: 16 residues. V lost 0 bases to trimming and J lost 0 bases, with 11 bases between them. Germline V gene lookup returns CDR1 MGHRA and CDR2 YSYEKL. CDR3 in amino acids: CASSQDSHYMNTEAFF. The CDR3 coding sequence is TGCGCCAGCAGCCAAGATTCTCACTATATGAACACTGAAGCTTTCTTT.

Remarks on this clone: Other nucleotide sequences from this sample produce the same CDR3. The V and J genes are TRBV7-9 and TRBJ2-1; 8 bases fit TRBD1. Germline trimming cut 5 bases from V and 1 base from J; bases unmatched to any gene: 4. The CDR3 covers 15 residues. CDR1 SEHNR and CDR2 FQNEAQ come from the germline V gene (reference sequence). The CDR3 DNA follows: TGTGCCAGCAGCCCAGGACAGGGTTCCTACAATGAGCAGTTCTTC. Translating it yields CASSPGQGSYNEQFF.

This clone was seen more than once but under ten times. This sequence joins TRBV6-1 and TRBJ2-7, with 7 bases aligning to TRBD1. V lost 2 bases and J lost 7; bases outside the gene matches: 8. There are 14 residues in the CDR3. Germline V gives CDR1 MNHNS, CDR2 SASEGT. The CDR3 loop is CASSEWGQPREQYF. The CDR3 region has the DNA TGTGCCAGCAGTGAATGGGGACAGCCAAGGGAGCAGTACTTC.

This clone was detected ten times or more. CDR3 sequence: CASSLTGEPTQYF. The CDR3, as DNA: TGTGCCAGCAGTTTAACAGGGGAACCTACGCAGTATTTT. The rearrangement links TRBV6-7 to TRBJ2-3; 7 nucleotides agree with TRBD1. Being an ORF, TRBV6-7 has a function that is uncertain. This CDR3 has 13 amino acids. With 4 bases clipped from V and 8 bases from J, the junction kept 6 bases outside the gene matches.

The chain couples TRBV7-6 to TRBJ2-4; a weak D match, TRBD2 (7 bases). Germline V CDR1 and CDR2: SGHVS, FNYEAQ. The CDR3 has 13 amino acids. The CDR3 DNA follows: TGTGGGGTAGGGGGGGCCGGAGAAAACATTCAGTACTTC. This sequence encodes CGVGGAGENIQYF.

The chain employs TRBV5-1 and TRBJ1-3; D ambiguous. Germline CDR1 SGHRS, CDR2 YFSETQ. V gave up 1 base and J gave up 0 bases, with 11 bases separating them. CDR3 length: 16 amino acids. The CDR3 protein is CASSLSIRSSGNTIYF. CDR3 DNA: TGCGCCAGCAGCTTGAGTATCCGGAGCTCTGGAAACACCATATATTTT.

The chain combines TRBV7-2 with TRBJ2-1; D might be TRBD1 (6 bases). CDR1 and CDR2 from the germline V gene are SGHTA and FQGNSA. The CDR3 length is 16 residues. V was pared by 10 bases and J by 2 bases, with 21 bases between. The CDR3 sequence: CANENLDGQTYNEQFF. CDR3 DNA: TGTGCCAACGAAAATTTAGACGGACAGACCTACAATGAGCAGTTCTTC.

The chain couples TRBV7-8 to TRBJ2-7; the D gene is possibly TRBD1 (6 bases). Germline CDR1 and CDR2: SGHVS and FQNEAQ. CDR3 length: 15 residues. Deletions cut 3 bases from V and 3 bases from J, with 15 bases between. CDR3 bases: TGTGCCAGCAGCTTCGGTCTGGACAGTCACTACGAGCAGTACTTC. It yields the protein CASSFGLDSHYEQYF.

This clone was recorded a few times. V and J are TRBV7-8 and TRBJ1-5; D uncertain. The length of the CDR3 is 11 residues. Germline CDR1 and CDR2: SGHVS and FQNEAQ. Trimming removed 1 base at V and 14 bases at J, with 9 bases between. The CDR3 sequence: CASSLGGIKHF. The CDR3 DNA follows: TGTGCCAGCAGCTTAGGAGGAATTAAGCATTTT.

Points on this clone: No conserved phenylalanine or tryptophan is present at the end of the CDR3, so a read error is the likely explanation. This sequence joins TRBV27 and TRBJ2-7; the D is unclear. The CDR3 length is 15 residues. Trimming pared 3 bases from V and 1 base from J, leaving 13 bases between. The germline CDR1 and CDR2 sequences are MNHEY and SMNVEV (reference sequence). The CDR3 reads CASSFRPGQSYEQYL. The CDR3 DNA sequence: TGTGCCAGCAGTTTCAGGCCAGGCCAATCCTACGAGCAGTACCTC.

This chain joins TRBV11-2 and TRBJ2-4; 12 bases fit TRBD2. CDR1 is SGHAT, CDR2 FQNNGV, per germline. J was trimmed by 6 bases and V by 5 bases; bases with no gene match: 5. CDR3 size: 15 residues. DNA of the CDR3: TGTGCCAGCAGCATTACTAGCGGGGGGCCAAACATTCAGTACTTC. It yields the protein CASSITSGGPNIQYF.

The chain couples TRBV5-1 to TRBJ1-2; the match to TRBD1 covers 7 bases. The CDR3 extends over 14 amino acids. Germline CDR1 is SGHRS and CDR2 is YFSETQ. V lost 3 bases to trimming and J lost 3 bases; unmatched junction nucleotides: 5. The CDR3 region is CASSSEGAYYGYTF. The CDR3 DNA follows: TGCGCCAGCAGCTCAGAGGGGGCCTACTATGGCTACACCTTC.

This clone was detected a few times. This chain links TRBV29-1 with TRBJ1-1; D is possibly TRBD1 (6 bases). CDR3 length equals 13 residues. The V and J ends lost 4 bases and 1 base respectively, with 10 bases between them. Germline V gene sequence: CDR1 SQVTM, CDR2 ANQGSEA. The CDR3 sequence is CSVVRTANTEAFF. CDR3 nucleotides: TGCAGCGTTGTGAGGACAGCGAACACTGAAGCTTTCTTT.